A single sample is the source of the 5 T cell receptor beta chains below, sequenced in a study of response to subunit inactivated influenza vaccine. TCRdb re-called the RT-PCR reads with MiXCR, one entry per CDR3 protein. The profile shows 700,000 to 900,000 distinct CDR3 sequences, 20% to 25% of them singletons. The material sequenced was PBMCs from blood, taken about 5 days after vaccination. These receptors all stem from a middle-aged man who received an inactivated influenza vaccine.

V is TRBV6-5 and J is TRBJ2-7; the D gene is possibly TRBD1 (6 bases). The length of the CDR3 is 15 residues. Trimming pared 4 bases from V and 6 bases from J, leaving 19 bases between. Germline lookup yields CDR1 MNHEY and CDR2 SVGAGI. The CDR3 sequence: CASSSTGTFASEQYF. CDR3 bases: TGTGCCAGCAGTTCCACCGGGACATTTGCGTCCGAGCAGTACTTC.

This clonotype was seen only a few times. The chain links TRBV15 to TRBJ1-1; no reliable D call. Per the germline V gene, CDR1 is LNHNV and CDR2 is YYDKDF (reference sequence). Trimming shortened V by 1 base and J by 2 bases, and 8 bases separated the two germline ends. There are 14 residues in the CDR3. CDR3: CATSRARENTEAFF. The CDR3 DNA reads TGTGCCACCAGCAGAGCCCGGGAAAACACTGAAGCTTTCTTT.

The V call is TRBV6-2 or TRBV6-3, the J call TRBJ2-1, with TRBD2 matching 10 bases. There are 16 residues in the CDR3. The V gene end was trimmed by 2 bases and the J gene end by 4 bases; junction bases not matched to a gene: 5. Germline V CDR1 and CDR2: MNHEY, SVGEGT. CDR3 in DNA: TGTGCCAGCAGTTACGGTAGGACTAGCGGTTACAATGAGCAGTTCTTC. This gives the protein CASSYGRTSGYNEQFF.

The chain has TRBV30 and TRBJ1-1; perhaps TRBD1 as D (5 bases). The CDR3 spans 13 residues. Germline-derived CDR1 and CDR2 are GTSNPN and SVGIG (reference sequence). Trimming removed 5 bases at V and 0 bases at J, with 10 bases between. CDR3 DNA sequence: TGTGCCTGGGTGAGACAGATGAACACTGAAGCTTTCTTT. It yields the protein CAWVRQMNTEAFF.

This chain links TRBV5-1 with TRBJ2-3, with 10 bases fitting TRBD1. The CDR3 loop spans 20 amino acids. Trimming cost V 4 bases and J 1 base; bases outside gene matches: 18. Germline CDR1 reads SGHRS; CDR2 reads YFSETQ. The CDR3 coding sequence is TGCGCCAGCAGCAGGACTATACCGGGACAGGGGTTCGCAGGCACAGATACGCAGTATTTT. It translates to CASSRTIPGQGFAGTDTQYF.